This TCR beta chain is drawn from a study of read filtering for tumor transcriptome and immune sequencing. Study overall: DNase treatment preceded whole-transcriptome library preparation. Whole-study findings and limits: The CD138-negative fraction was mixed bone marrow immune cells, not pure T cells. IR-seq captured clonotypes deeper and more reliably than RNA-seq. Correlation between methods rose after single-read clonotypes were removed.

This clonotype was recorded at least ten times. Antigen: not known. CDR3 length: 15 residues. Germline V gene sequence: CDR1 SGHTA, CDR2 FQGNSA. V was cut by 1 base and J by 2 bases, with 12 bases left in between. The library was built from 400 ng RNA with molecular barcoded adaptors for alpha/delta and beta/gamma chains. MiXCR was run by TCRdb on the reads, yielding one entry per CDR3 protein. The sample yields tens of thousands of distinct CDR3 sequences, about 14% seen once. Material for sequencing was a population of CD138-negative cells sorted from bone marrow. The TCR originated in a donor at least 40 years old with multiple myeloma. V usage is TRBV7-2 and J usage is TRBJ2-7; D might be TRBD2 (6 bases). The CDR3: CASSLGVGGTYEQYF. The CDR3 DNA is TGTGCCAGCAGCTTAGGGGTCGGAGGGACCTACGAGCAGTACTTC.